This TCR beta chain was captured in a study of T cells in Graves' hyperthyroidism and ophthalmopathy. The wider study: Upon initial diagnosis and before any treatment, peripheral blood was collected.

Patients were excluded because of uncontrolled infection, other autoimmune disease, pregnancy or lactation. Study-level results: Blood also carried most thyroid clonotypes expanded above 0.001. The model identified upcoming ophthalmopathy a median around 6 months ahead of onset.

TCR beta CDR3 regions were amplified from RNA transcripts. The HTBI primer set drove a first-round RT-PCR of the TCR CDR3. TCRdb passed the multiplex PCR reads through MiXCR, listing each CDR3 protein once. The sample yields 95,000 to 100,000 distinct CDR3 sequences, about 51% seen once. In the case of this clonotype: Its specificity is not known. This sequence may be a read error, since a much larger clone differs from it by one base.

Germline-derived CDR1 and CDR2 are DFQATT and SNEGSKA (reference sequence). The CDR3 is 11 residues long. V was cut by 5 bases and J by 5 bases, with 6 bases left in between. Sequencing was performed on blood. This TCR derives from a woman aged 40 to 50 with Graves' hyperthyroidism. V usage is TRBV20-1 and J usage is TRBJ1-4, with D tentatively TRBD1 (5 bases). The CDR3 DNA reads TGCAGTGCTGGGACGAATGAAAAACTGTTTTTT. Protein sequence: CSAGTNEKLFF.